These 13 T cell receptor beta chains were all obtained from the same sample, sequenced in a study of type 1 regulatory T cells. These receptors are not linked to any known antigen. TCRdb ran MiXCR on the reads and lists one entry per CDR3 protein. The sample consists of roughly 21,000 distinct CDR3 sequences, roughly 45% of them appearing once. Sequencing used cultured T cells, either the whole culture or a sorted T cell fraction (not recorded which). The source of these receptors is a human donor in good health.

CDR3 in DNA: TGCGCCAGCAGCTTGGAGGACAGGGTTGGAGAGCAGTACTTC. It specifies CASSLEDRVGEQYF. The V call is TRBV5-1, the J call TRBJ2-7; 8 nucleotides align to TRBD1. The J segment lost 7 bases and the V segment lost 0 bases, leaving 6 bases of the junction unmatched. From germline, CDR1 is SGHRS and CDR2 YFSETQ. The CDR3 loop spans 14 amino acids. The whole variable domain, filled in from reference TRBV5-1 and TRBJ2-7, reads KAGVTQTPRYLIKTRGQQVTLSCSPISGHRSVSWYQQTPGQGLQFLFEYFSETQRNKGNFPGRFSGRQFSNSRSEMNVSTLELGDSALYLCASSLEDRVGEQYFGPGTRLTVT.

Notes on this clonotype: A much larger clone lies a single base off, so this may be a read error. The J gene is TRBJ2-1, the V gene TRBV18, with 7 bases lining up with TRBD2. The germline V gene has CDR1 KGHSH and CDR2 LQKENI. The CDR3 has 15 amino acids. The CDR3 here is CASLPLALPGNEQFF. The CDR3 DNA reads TGTGCCAGCTTACCACTAGCGTTACCAGGCAATGAGCAGTTCTTC. Full variable domain (missing parts from reference TRBV18 and TRBJ2-1): NAGVMQNPRHLVRRRGQEARLRCSPMKGHSHVYWYRQLPEEGLKFMVYLQKENIIDESGMPKERFSAEFPKEGPSILRIQQVVRGDSAAYFCASLPLALPGNEQFFGPGTRLTVL.

This chain uses TRBV28 with TRBJ2-4; 9 nucleotides line up with TRBD1. The V segment lost 2 bases and the J segment 1 base; nucleotides outside the gene matches: 6. This CDR3 region has 17 residues. In germline, CDR1 is MDHEN, CDR2 SYDVKM. The CDR3 loop reads CASSLGTGQWAKNIQYF. In nucleotides, the CDR3 is TGTGCCAGCAGTTTAGGGACAGGGCAATGGGCCAAAAACATTCAGTACTTC.

The chain employs TRBV5-1 and TRBJ2-2, with D possibly being TRBD1 or TRBD2 (5 bases each). Per germline, CDR1 SGHRS and CDR2 YFSETQ. This CDR3 is built from 17 residues. Trimming removed 0 bases from V and 3 bases from J, with 15 bases in between. CDR3 sequence (DNA): TGCGCCAGCAGCTTGGTCGGGACCCAGGTAGACACCGGGGAGCTGTTTTTT. The encoded protein is CASSLVGTQVDTGELFF. Full variable domain (remainder filled in from reference TRBV5-1 and TRBJ2-2): KAGVTQTPRYLIKTRGQQVTLSCSPISGHRSVSWYQQTPGQGLQFLFEYFSETQRNKGNFPGRFSGRQFSNSRSEMNVSTLELGDSALYLCASSLVGTQVDTGELFFGEGSRLTVL.

Details on this clonotype: No conserved phenylalanine or tryptophan is present at the end of the CDR3, so a read error is the likely explanation. The chain employs TRBV18 and TRBJ2-1, with D possibly being TRBD2 (6 bases). V shed 6 bases and J shed 6 bases, with 15 bases lying between them. This CDR3 contains 14 residues. The V gene's germline CDR1 is KGHSH and CDR2 LQKENI. CDR3: CASSLAGRGNEQFV. The DNA of the CDR3 is TGTGCCAGCTCCCTTGCAGGGCGGGGCAATGAGCAGTTCGTC.

This rearrangement joins TRBV5-1 to TRBJ2-7; the D gene is possibly TRBD1 (6 bases). Trimming removed 5 bases at V and 6 bases at J, with 9 bases between. Looked up from germline, CDR1 is SGHRS and CDR2 is YFSETQ. The CDR3 runs to 11 residues. CDR3 in amino acids: CASRAGVEQYF. In nucleotides, the CDR3 is TGCGCCAGCAGAGCAGGGGTCGAGCAGTACTTC. Together with reference TRBV5-1 and TRBJ2-7, the CDR3 gives the full variable domain: KAGVTQTPRYLIKTRGQQVTLSCSPISGHRSVSWYQQTPGQGLQFLFEYFSETQRNKGNFPGRFSGRQFSNSRSEMNVSTLELGDSALYLCASRAGVEQYFGPGTRLTVT.

This clonotype appeared many times. The chain combines TRBV5-1 with TRBJ1-1, with 8 bases that match TRBD1. The CDR3 loop spans 15 amino acids. CDR1 and CDR2 from the germline V gene are SGHRS and YFSETQ. The V segment lost 4 bases and the J segment 5 bases; nucleotides outside the gene matches: 10. This CDR3 reads CASSTTGVLGTEAFF. Written as DNA, the CDR3 is TGCGCCAGCAGCACGACAGGGGTCTTAGGTACTGAAGCTTTCTTT.

The chain has TRBV7-9 and TRBJ1-2; D unclear. CDR1 is SEHNR and CDR2 is FQNEAQ in the germline V gene (reference sequence). V shed 5 bases and J shed 0 bases, with 13 bases lying between them. CDR3 size: 15 residues. The CDR3: CASSPRTQTNYGYTF. The CDR3 nucleotides are TGTGCCAGCAGCCCAAGGACCCAGACTAACTATGGCTACACCTTC.

This chain links TRBV2 with TRBJ2-5, with D perhaps matching TRBD2 (5 bases). Per germline, CDR1 SNHLY and CDR2 FYNNEI. The V end was cut by 6 bases, the J end by 3 bases, with 14 bases between. CDR3 size: 14 residues. The CDR3 nucleotides are TGTGCCAGCAGCACCTCCGGGGTAGAAGAGACCCAGTACTTC. This sequence encodes CASSTSGVEETQYF. The full variable domain, with the rest looked up from reference TRBV2 and TRBJ2-5, is EPEVTQTPSHQVTQMGQEVILRCVPISNHLYFYWYRQILGQKVEFLVSFYNNEISEKSEIFDDQFSVERPDGSNFTLKIRSTKLEDSAMYFCASSTSGVEETQYFGPGTRLLVL.

Here the CDR3 reads CASRGSGGSYEQYF. CDR3 nucleotides: TGTGCCAGCAGGGGTAGCGGGGGGAGCTACGAGCAGTACTTC. The chain employs TRBV6-5 and TRBJ2-7, with 10 bases fitting TRBD2. This CDR3 is 14 amino acids long. V lost 6 bases, J lost 3 bases, and 5 bases stayed unmatched. Germline V gives CDR1 MNHEY, CDR2 SVGAGI.

V gene TRBV7-3 combines with J gene TRBJ2-2, with a tentative D call TRBD2 (5 bases). The CDR3 covers 15 residues. V was clipped by 3 bases and J by 4 bases, with 12 bases between them. In germline, CDR1 is SGHTA, CDR2 FQGTGA. CDR3 sequence reads: CASSFRGGVTGELFF. CDR3 nucleotides: TGTGCCAGCAGCTTTCGGGGTGGGGTCACCGGGGAGCTGTTTTTT.

The rearrangement uses TRBV4-1 and TRBJ2-3; 10 bases are shared with TRBD2. The CDR3 has 16 residues. V lost 0 bases, J lost 3 bases, and 3 bases stayed unmatched. From germline, CDR1 is MGHRA and CDR2 YSYEKL. The CDR3 sequence: CASSQDLSGGTDTQYF. CDR3 DNA sequence: TGCGCCAGCAGCCAAGACCTTAGCGGGGGGACAGATACGCAGTATTTT.

The chain joins TRBV7-2 to TRBJ2-1, with TRBD2 matching 9 bases. Germline V gene sequence: CDR1 SGHTA, CDR2 FQGNSA. The CDR3 is made up of 18 amino acids. V lost 5 bases and J lost 4; bases outside the gene matches: 15. CDR3 coding DNA: TGTGCCAGCAGCCAACCCGCTGGAGGGCTAGCGGGATACAATGAGCAGTTCTTC. Its translation is CASSQPAGGLAGYNEQFF.